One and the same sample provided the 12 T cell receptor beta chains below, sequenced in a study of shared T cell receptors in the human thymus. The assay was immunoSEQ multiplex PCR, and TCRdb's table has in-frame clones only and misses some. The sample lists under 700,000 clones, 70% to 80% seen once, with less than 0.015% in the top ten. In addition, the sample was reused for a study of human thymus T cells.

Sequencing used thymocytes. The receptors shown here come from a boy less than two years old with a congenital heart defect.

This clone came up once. CDR3 region: CASSEYSGLAGGIQYF. The CDR3 nucleotides read TGTGCCAGCAGTGAATATAGTGGATTGGCAGGTGGCATTCAGTACTTC. The chain links TRBV25-1 to TRBJ2-4; D gene uncertain. The V gene's germline CDR1 is MGHDK and CDR2 SYGVNS. V lost 0 bases and J 9 bases, leaving 18 bases between the germline ends. The CDR3 has 16 amino acids.

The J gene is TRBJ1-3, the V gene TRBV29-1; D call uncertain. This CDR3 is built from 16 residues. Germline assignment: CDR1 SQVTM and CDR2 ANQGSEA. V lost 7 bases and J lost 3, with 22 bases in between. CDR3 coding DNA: TGCAGCGCCCCAACTTCAGACGGGTCCATTGGAAACACCATATATTTT. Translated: CSAPTSDGSIGNTIYF.

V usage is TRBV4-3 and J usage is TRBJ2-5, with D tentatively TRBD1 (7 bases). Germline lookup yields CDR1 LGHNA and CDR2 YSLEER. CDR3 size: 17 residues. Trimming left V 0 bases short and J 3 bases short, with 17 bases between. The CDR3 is CASSQDKRGRGEETQYF. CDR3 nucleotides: TGCGCCAGCAGCCAAGATAAAAGGGGGCGGGGAGAAGAGACCCAGTACTTC.

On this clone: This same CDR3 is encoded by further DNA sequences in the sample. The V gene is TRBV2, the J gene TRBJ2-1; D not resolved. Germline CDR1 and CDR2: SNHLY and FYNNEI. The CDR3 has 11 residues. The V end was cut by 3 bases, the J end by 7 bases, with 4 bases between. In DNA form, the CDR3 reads TGTGCCAGCAGTGAGCGGAATGAGCAGTTCTTC. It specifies CASSERNEQFF.

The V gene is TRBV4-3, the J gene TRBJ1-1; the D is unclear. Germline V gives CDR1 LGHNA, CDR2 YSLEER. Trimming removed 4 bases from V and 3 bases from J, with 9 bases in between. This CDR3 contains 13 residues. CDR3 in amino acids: CASSPSADTEAFF. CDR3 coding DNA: TGCGCCAGCAGCCCGTCGGCGGACACTGAAGCTTTCTTT.

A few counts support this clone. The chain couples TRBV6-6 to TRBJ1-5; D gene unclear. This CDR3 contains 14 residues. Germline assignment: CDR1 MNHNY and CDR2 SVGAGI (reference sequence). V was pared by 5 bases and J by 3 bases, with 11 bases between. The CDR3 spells CASSPDGVNQPQHF. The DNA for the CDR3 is TGTGCCAGCAGTCCGGACGGGGTCAATCAGCCCCAGCATTTT.

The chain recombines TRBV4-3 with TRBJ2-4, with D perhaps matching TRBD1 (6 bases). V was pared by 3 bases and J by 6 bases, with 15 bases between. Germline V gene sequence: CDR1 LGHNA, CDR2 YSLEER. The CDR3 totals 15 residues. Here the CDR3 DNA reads TGCGCCAGCAGCCACCCCAGAACAGGGCCAAACATTCAGTACTTC. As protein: CASSHPRTGPNIQYF.

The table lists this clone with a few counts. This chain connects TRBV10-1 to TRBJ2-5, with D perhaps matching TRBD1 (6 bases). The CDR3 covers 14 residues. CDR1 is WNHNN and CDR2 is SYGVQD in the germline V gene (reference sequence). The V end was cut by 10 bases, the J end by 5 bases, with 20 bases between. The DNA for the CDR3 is TGCGCCACCCCTCGTGGGGGCCCGGGTGAGACCCAGTACTTC. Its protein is CATPRGGPGETQYF.

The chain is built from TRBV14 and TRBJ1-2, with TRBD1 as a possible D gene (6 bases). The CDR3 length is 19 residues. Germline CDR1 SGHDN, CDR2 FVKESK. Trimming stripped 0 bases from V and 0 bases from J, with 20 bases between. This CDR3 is CASSQDHGGEGLTNYGYTF. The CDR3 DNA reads TGTGCCAGCAGCCAAGATCATGGGGGCGAGGGCCTAACTAACTATGGCTACACCTTC.

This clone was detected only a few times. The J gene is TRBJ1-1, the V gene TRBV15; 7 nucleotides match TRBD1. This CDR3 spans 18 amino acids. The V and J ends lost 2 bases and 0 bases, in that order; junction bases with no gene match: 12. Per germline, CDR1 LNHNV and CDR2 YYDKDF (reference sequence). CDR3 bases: TGTGCCACCAGCAGACCTGACAGGGAGCTGGGCTTGAACACTGAAGCTTTCTTT. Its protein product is CATSRPDRELGLNTEAFF. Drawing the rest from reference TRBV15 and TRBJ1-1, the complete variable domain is DAMVIQNPRYQVTQFGKPVTLSCSQTLNHNVMYWYQQKSSQAPKLLFHYYDKDFNNEADTPDNFQSRRPNTSFCFLDIRSPGLGDTAMYLCATSRPDRELGLNTEAFFGQGTRLTVV.

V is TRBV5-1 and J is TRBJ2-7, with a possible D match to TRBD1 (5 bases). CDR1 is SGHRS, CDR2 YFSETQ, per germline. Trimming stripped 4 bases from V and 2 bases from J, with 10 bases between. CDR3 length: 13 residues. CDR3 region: CASSPDTTYEQYF. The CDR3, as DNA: TGCGCCAGCAGCCCGGACACTACCTACGAGCAGTACTTC.

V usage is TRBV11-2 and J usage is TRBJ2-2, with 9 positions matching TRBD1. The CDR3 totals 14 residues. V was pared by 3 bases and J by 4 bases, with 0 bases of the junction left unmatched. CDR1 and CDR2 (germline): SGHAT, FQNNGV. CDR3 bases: TGTGCCAGCAGCTTGGGACAGGGCACCGGGGAGCTGTTTTTT. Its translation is CASSLGQGTGELFF.